The 27 T cell receptor beta chains presented below share a single source sample, sequenced in a study of cytomegalovirus exposure and HLA in healthy donors. A multiplex PCR was run with 60 Vbeta primers and 13 Jbeta primers. Here immunoSEQ multiplex PCR was the method, and the copy in TCRdb shows in-frame clones only, minus some. The repertoire includes 75,000 to 90,000 clones, just under 75% of them detected once, and roughly 4.2% sits in the top ten. The sample was PBMCs. Every receptor here comes from a man aged 55 to 70 in good health and CMV-seronegative.

V is TRBV6-4 and J is TRBJ1-6, with TRBD1 as a possible D gene (6 bases). The V gene lost 4 bases and the J gene lost 7 bases, with 8 bases spanning the gap. Germline lookup yields CDR1 MRHNA and CDR2 SNTAGT. The CDR3 runs 13 residues. CDR3: CASSADRNSPLHF. In DNA, the CDR3 is TGTGCCAGCAGTGCTGACAGGAATTCACCCCTCCACTTT.

The rearrangement uses TRBV5-1 and TRBJ1-1; D not resolved. The CDR3 has 13 residues. Germline lookup yields CDR1 SGHRS and CDR2 YFSETQ. Trimming left V 7 bases short and J 1 base short, with 11 bases between. The CDR3 coding sequence is TGCGCCAGCTCCCCGGACTCGAACACTGAAGCTTTCTTT. Its protein is CASSPDSNTEAFF. The whole variable domain, filled in from reference TRBV5-1 and TRBJ1-1, reads KAGVTQTPRYLIKTRGQQVTLSCSPISGHRSVSWYQQTPGQGLQFLFEYFSETQRNKGNFPGRFSGRQFSNSRSEMNVSTLELGDSALYLCASSPDSNTEAFFGQGTRLTVV.

The chain employs TRBV27 and TRBJ2-1; 7 bases agree with TRBD2. J gave up 8 bases and V 4 bases, and 5 bases lay outside the gene matches. CDR3 size: 13 residues. Germline loops: CDR1 MNHEY, CDR2 SMNVEV (reference sequence). In DNA form, the CDR3 reads TGTGCCAGCAGTTGGACTAGTAGCTATGAGCAGTTCTTC. It specifies CASSWTSSYEQFF.

This rearrangement joins TRBV4-2 to TRBJ2-7; 7 bases are shared with TRBD1. The V and J ends lost 0 bases and 3 bases, in that order; junction bases with no gene match: 8. This CDR3 region has 16 residues. Germline V lookup: CDR1 LGHNA, CDR2 YNFKEQ. The CDR3 is CASSQDGAGGSYEQYF. The CDR3 nucleotides read TGTGCCAGCAGCCAAGATGGGGCAGGGGGAAGCTACGAGCAGTACTTC.

The chain has TRBV9 and TRBJ2-4, with a tentative D call TRBD1 (5 bases). Germline CDR1 is SGDLS and CDR2 is YYNGEE. The CDR3 length is 15 residues. Trimming left V 0 bases short and J 1 base short, with 8 bases between. CDR3 nucleotides: TGTGCCAGCAGCGTAGAGGCAGGGGCCAAAAACATTCAGTACTTC. It yields the protein CASSVEAGAKNIQYF. The full variable domain, with the rest looked up from reference TRBV9 and TRBJ2-4, is DSGVTQTPKHLITATGQRVTLRCSPRSGDLSVYWYQQSLDQGLQFLIQYYNGEERAKGNILERFSAQQFPDLHSELNLSSLELGDSALYFCASSVEAGAKNIQYFGAGTRLSVL.

The chain is built from TRBV19 and TRBJ2-6; 12 positions agree with TRBD2. The CDR3 contains 18 residues. The ends lost 5 bases at V and 2 bases at J; junction bases unmatched: 7. Germline V lookup: CDR1 LNHDA, CDR2 SQIVND (reference sequence). CDR3 sequence reads: CASSSASGGAAGANVLTF. The DNA of the CDR3 is TGTGCCAGTAGTTCGGCTAGCGGGGGGGCGGCTGGGGCCAACGTCCTGACTTTC.

This clone was picked up one time. The V call is TRBV7-9, the J call TRBJ2-1; 11 bases fit TRBD1. V lost 3 bases to trimming and J lost 8 bases; unmatched junction nucleotides: 6. The CDR3 has 15 amino acids. Germline values: CDR1 SEHNR, CDR2 FQNEAQ (reference sequence). The CDR3 sequence is CASSLGTGGGYEQFF. In nucleotides, the CDR3 is TGTGCCAGCAGCTTGGGGACAGGGGGGGGGTATGAGCAGTTCTTC. Drawing the rest from reference TRBV7-9 and TRBJ2-1, the complete variable domain is DTGVSQNPRHKITKRGQNVTFRCDPISEHNRLYWYRQTLGQGPEFLTYFQNEAQLEKSRLLSDRFSAERPKGSFSTLEIQRTEQGDSAMYLCASSLGTGGGYEQFFGPGTRLTVL.

In nucleotides, the CDR3 is TGTGCCAGCAGTTCCCCCTCCTGGACAGGGGGATACGAGCAGTACTTC. It is translated as CASSSPSWTGGYEQYF. The rearrangement uses TRBV25-1 and TRBJ2-7, with 10 bases aligning to TRBD1. The CDR3 is 16 residues long. J lost 4 bases, V lost 5 bases, and 11 bases had no gene match. Germline V gene data show CDR1 as MGHDK and CDR2 as SYGVNS.

The table lists this clone with a few counts. The chain recombines TRBV20-1 with TRBJ2-5; D remains ambiguous. CDR1 is DFQATT, CDR2 SNEGSKA, per germline (reference sequence). The V gene lost 3 bases and the J gene lost 3 bases, with 5 bases spanning the gap. The CDR3 consists of 11 residues. CDR3 residues: CSASPKETQYF. CDR3 sequence (DNA): TGCAGTGCTAGCCCTAAAGAGACCCAGTACTTC.

V and J are TRBV5-1 and TRBJ2-1; TRBD1 agrees at 11 bases. Looked up from germline, CDR1 is SGHRS and CDR2 is YFSETQ. The CDR3 loop spans 16 amino acids. J gave up 8 bases and V 0 bases, and 7 bases lay outside the gene matches. The CDR3 protein is CASSLGGDRGMDEQFF. The CDR3, as DNA: TGCGCCAGCAGCTTGGGTGGGGACAGGGGGATGGATGAGCAGTTCTTC.

The chain uses TRBV5-1 and TRBJ2-3; D unclear. The V gene's germline CDR1 is SGHRS and CDR2 YFSETQ. The CDR3 loop spans 16 amino acids. V was shortened by 1 base and J by 2 bases, with 14 bases between the two germline ends. The CDR3 here is CASSLYRSSTTDTQYF. In nucleotides, the CDR3 is TGCGCCAGCAGCTTGTATCGGAGTAGTACCACAGATACGCAGTATTTT.

The chain joins TRBV6-6 to TRBJ1-2; TRBD1 aligns across 7 bases. The germline V gene encodes CDR1 MNHNY and CDR2 SVGAGI (reference sequence). V dropped 7 bases and J dropped 8; count of bases not matched to a gene: 10. This CDR3 spans 13 amino acids. The CDR3 coding sequence is TGTGCCAGCAAGGGTGAGGGGGCGAGGGGCTACACCTTC. Translating it yields CASKGEGARGYTF.

V gene TRBV30 combines with J gene TRBJ1-6; TRBD1 matches at 7 bases. The V and J ends lost 2 bases and 5 bases, in that order; junction bases with no gene match: 6. There are 15 residues in the CDR3. Per germline, CDR1 GTSNPN and CDR2 SVGIG (reference sequence). CDR3 in DNA: TGTGCCTGGAGTCAAACAGGGGTCCATAATTCACCCCTCCACTTT. Translated: CAWSQTGVHNSPLHF.

The chain recombines TRBV5-1 with TRBJ1-2; 8 positions match TRBD1. Looked up from germline, CDR1 is SGHRS and CDR2 is YFSETQ. V shed 3 bases and J 8 bases; nucleotides not matched to a gene: 3. The CDR3 extends over 12 amino acids. The CDR3 nucleotides read TGCGCCAGCAGCTCGGACAGGGTGGGCTACACCTTC. This translates into CASSSDRVGYTF.

The chain carries TRBV2 and TRBJ1-5; the D is unclear. Trimming took off 3 bases at V and 4 bases at J, with 10 bases between the two ends. Germline CDR1 reads SNHLY; CDR2 reads FYNNEI. This CDR3 has 14 residues. The CDR3 DNA is TGTGCCAGCAGTGACCCCCTAATTAATCAGCCCCAGCATTTT. Its protein product is CASSDPLINQPQHF.

Points on this clone: One end of the junction fails to match germline, which may point to a read error. The chain is built from TRBV6-5 and TRBJ2-1; the match to TRBD1 covers 7 bases. Looked up from germline, CDR1 is MNHEY and CDR2 is SVGAGI. This CDR3 comprises 16 residues. The CDR3 spells CAGSFNTRSGTDEQFF. The CDR3 DNA reads TGTGCCGGCAGTTTTAATACCCGATCCGGGACAGATGAGCAGTTCTTC.

This chain connects TRBV7-8 to TRBJ1-1, with D perhaps matching TRBD1 (6 bases). CDR1 is SGHVS and CDR2 is FQNEAQ in the germline V gene. V shed 3 bases and J shed 11 bases, with 13 bases lying between them. This CDR3 is built from 12 residues. The CDR3 sequence: CASSFEDSDAFF. The DNA of the CDR3 is TGTGCCAGCAGCTTCGAGGACAGTGACGCTTTCTTT. The full variable domain, its missing parts supplied by reference TRBV7-8 and TRBJ1-1, is GAGVSQSPRYKVAKRGQDVALRCDPISGHVSLFWYQQALGQGPEFLTYFQNEAQLDKSGLPSDRFFAERPEGSVSTLKIQRTQQEDSAVYLCASSFEDSDAFFGQGTRLTVV.

The chain recombines TRBV5-8 with TRBJ1-2; D is possibly TRBD1 (6 bases). Trimming removed 4 bases at V and 4 bases at J, with 14 bases between. Germline CDR1 reads SGHTS; CDR2 reads YDEGEE. The CDR3 has 14 amino acids. CDR3 coding DNA: TGTGCCAGCAGCGCCCCAACAGGGTTCTATGGCTACACCTTC. This encodes CASSAPTGFYGYTF.

This clone was recorded only once. At one boundary the junction diverges from the germline segment, which might be a read error. The V call is TRBV2, the J call TRBJ2-5; D unclear. This CDR3 is built from 12 residues. Germline CDR1 is SNHLY and CDR2 is FYNNEI. The CDR3 is CASSEARRDTDF. The CDR3 DNA is TGTGCCAGCAGTGAAGCCCGAAGAGACACCGACTTC.

This chain connects TRBV11-3 to TRBJ2-6; TRBD1 matches 10 bases. Per germline, CDR1 SGHNT and CDR2 YENEEA. This CDR3 is built from 17 residues. Trimming took 10 bases from V and 3 from J; bases not matched to a gene: 12. The CDR3 loop reads CATEAGQGKNGANVLTF. As DNA, the CDR3 is TGTGCCACCGAGGCGGGACAGGGGAAAAATGGGGCCAACGTCCTGACTTTC.

This clone has more than one count but fewer than ten. The chain combines TRBV2 with TRBJ1-2; D perhaps matches TRBD1 (5 bases). Germline values: CDR1 SNHLY, CDR2 FYNNEI. The V gene lost 6 bases and the J gene lost 4 bases, with 15 bases spanning the gap. The CDR3 covers 14 residues. The CDR3 DNA sequence: TGTGCCAGCAGCGACACAGGACGTACCTATGGCTACACCTTC. Its translation is CASSDTGRTYGYTF.

This clone was seen more than once but under ten times. The chain couples TRBV5-6 to TRBJ2-7, with unresolved D. Trimming left V 0 bases short and J 3 bases short, with 10 bases between. This CDR3 region has 14 residues. Germline CDR1 SGHDT, CDR2 YYEEEE. CDR3 in DNA: TGTGCCAGCAGCTTGGTGGGCCGAAGCTACGAGCAGTACTTC. Protein sequence: CASSLVGRSYEQYF.

The V call is TRBV6-4, the J call TRBJ1-4; 7 bases match TRBD1. Losses at the gene ends were 3 bases for V and 8 bases for J; bases not matched to a gene: 21. Germline CDR1 and CDR2: MRHNA and SNTAGT. The CDR3 totals 19 residues. The CDR3 coding sequence is TGTGCCAGCAGTGAGATACAGGGGTCTCCCCCTCCAGTTGGAGAAAAACTGTTTTTT. Translated, it gives CASSEIQGSPPPVGEKLFF.

The V gene is TRBV5-1, the J gene TRBJ1-2, with 7 bases matching TRBD1. The CDR3 sequence is 15 residues long. V lost 4 bases and J lost 0; bases outside the gene matches: 6. Germline CDR1 SGHRS, CDR2 YFSETQ. CDR3 DNA: TGCGCCAGCAGCCACTTACAGGGGTCTAACTATGGCTACACCTTC. Translating gives CASSHLQGSNYGYTF.

There are a few counts of this clone. The chain carries TRBV7-2 and TRBJ1-5, with unresolved D. Germline CDR1 SGHTA, CDR2 FQGNSA. The CDR3 length is 15 residues. The germline V and J ends were trimmed by 5 bases and 7 bases, with 18 bases remaining between them. The CDR3 nucleotides read TGTGCCAGCAGCCAAGGGATAGGGAGGATCCAGCCCCAGCATTTT. Its translation: CASSQGIGRIQPQHF.

This clone was seen a few times. The CDR3 sequence is CALGQVNYGYTF. CDR3 in DNA: TGTGCCTTGGGACAGGTCAACTATGGCTACACCTTC. The chain links TRBV30 to TRBJ1-2; 8 bases are a match to TRBD1. The CDR3 sequence is 12 residues long. With V trimmed by 7 bases and J by 2 bases, 3 bases remained unmatched. The V gene's germline CDR1 is GTSNPN and CDR2 SVGIG (reference sequence).

The chain links TRBV11-2 to TRBJ1-1; D ambiguous. Germline CDR1 reads SGHAT; CDR2 reads FQNNGV. The CDR3 is 16 residues long. With 1 base removed from V and 5 bases from J, the gap between germline ends came to 17 bases. The CDR3 coding sequence is TGTGCCAGCAGCTTAGGTACATTGGTCGAGGGAACTGAAGCTTTCTTT. Protein sequence: CASSLGTLVEGTEAFF.